The 17 T cell receptor beta chains below were found in one sample sequenced in a study of cytomegalovirus exposure and HLA in healthy donors. Primers included in the PCR were 60 Vbeta and 13 Jbeta primers. Here immunoSEQ multiplex PCR was the method, and the copy in TCRdb shows in-frame clones only, minus some. The sample has around 140,000 clones; around 78% are singletons. Sequenced sample: PBMCs. The receptor set was obtained from a woman aged 35 to 49 in good health and CMV-seropositive.

This clone was seen a single time. The chain joins TRBV14 to TRBJ1-1; D perhaps matches TRBD1 (5 bases). CDR1 and CDR2 (germline): SGHDN, FVKESK. Trimming took 2 bases from V and 1 from J, leaving 11 bases between them. The CDR3 length is 15 residues. Written as DNA, the CDR3 is TGTGCCAGCAGCCAATTCAGGGAAAAGAACACTGAAGCTTTCTTT. Protein: CASSQFREKNTEAFF.

The chain employs TRBV9 and TRBJ2-5; D remains unclear. The V end lost 0 bases, the J end lost 0 bases, and 6 bases lay between the germline ends. CDR1 and CDR2 (germline): SGDLS, YYNGEE. The CDR3 sequence is 14 residues long. In nucleotides, the CDR3 is TGTGCCAGCAGCGTAGCAGGCAACCAAGAGACCCAGTACTTC. Amino acid sequence: CASSVAGNQETQYF.

CDR3 residues: CASSLQEGGSYNEQFF. The CDR3 DNA reads as TGCGCCAGCAGCTTACAGGAGGGAGGGTCCTACAATGAGCAGTTCTTC. V and J are TRBV5-1 and TRBJ2-1; the match to TRBD2 covers 7 bases. In germline, CDR1 is SGHRS, CDR2 YFSETQ. V shed 2 bases, J shed 1 base, and the junction held 6 bases outside the gene matches. The CDR3 length is 16 residues.

The V and J genes are TRBV7-3 and TRBJ2-3, with D maybe TRBD1 (6 bases). Germline V CDR1 and CDR2: SGHTA, FQGTGA. V was shortened by 1 base and J by 1 base, with 9 bases between the two germline ends. The CDR3 is 15 amino acids. CDR3 in amino acids: CASSLMGAGTDTQYF. CDR3 bases: TGTGCCAGCAGCTTAATGGGGGCTGGCACAGATACGCAGTATTTT.

The genes are TRBV21-1 and TRBJ1-5; the table assigns TRBD1, which was not confirmed against the DNA. TRBV21-1 is annotated as a pseudogene. CDR3 length: 15 residues. CDR3 sequence (DNA): TGTGCCAGCAGCAAAAAAGACAGGGGGACTCAGCCCCAGCATTTT. Amino acid sequence: CASSKKDRGTQPQHF.

The rearrangement joins TRBV6-6 to TRBJ2-3; 7 bases line up with TRBD1. The length of the CDR3 is 13 residues. Germline V lookup: CDR1 MNHNY, CDR2 SVGAGI (reference sequence). Trimming at V came to 11 bases and at J to 4 bases, leaving 9 bases not matched to a gene. The DNA of the CDR3 is TGTGCCGCCGAGAGGGGGCGGGCAGATACGCAGTATTTT. Its translation is CAAERGRADTQYF.

This clone showed up just once. This chain connects TRBV14 to TRBJ1-5; D gene unclear. CDR1 and CDR2 from the germline V gene are SGHDN and FVKESK. The CDR3 has 15 residues. V lost 4 bases to trimming and J lost 4 bases, with 14 bases between them. CDR3 coding DNA: TGTGCCAGCAGCCGACATGGGCCGGCGAATCAGCCCCAGCATTTT. Translating it yields CASSRHGPANQPQHF. Variable domain in full (rest from reference TRBV14 and TRBJ1-5): EAGVTQFPSHSVIEKGQTVTLRCDPISGHDNLYWYRRVMGKEIKFLLHFVKESKQDESGMPNNRFLAERTGGTYSTLKVQPAELEDSGVYFCASSRHGPANQPQHFGDGTRLSIL.

The CDR3 sequence: CASRTGFSNQPQHF. The CDR3 bases are TGTGCCAGTAGGACTGGGTTTAGCAATCAGCCCCAGCATTTT. The chain joins TRBV6-5 to TRBJ1-5; D is unclear. The CDR3 totals 14 residues. Germline lookup yields CDR1 MNHEY and CDR2 SVGAGI. The V end lost 9 bases, the J end lost 0 bases, and 12 bases lay between the germline ends.

The V and J genes are TRBV7-2 and TRBJ2-1; 12 bases line up with TRBD2. CDR1 and CDR2 from the germline V gene are SGHTA and FQGNSA. The CDR3 runs to 15 residues. The junction had 2 bases not matched to a gene; V was cut back by 4 bases and J by 4 bases. The CDR3 spells CASSWTSGKYNEQFF. CDR3 nucleotide sequence: TGTGCCAGCAGCTGGACTAGCGGGAAGTACAATGAGCAGTTCTTC.

The chain joins TRBV4-1 to TRBJ1-2; D not certain. The V end was cut by 0 bases, the J end by 8 bases, with 10 bases between. CDR1 MGHRA and CDR2 YSYEKL come from the germline V gene. The CDR3 runs to 13 residues. The CDR3 DNA is TGCGCCAGCAGCCAAGATTTGATACAGGGCTACACCTTC. It yields the protein CASSQDLIQGYTF.

The J gene is TRBJ1-2, the V gene TRBV19; possible D gene TRBD1, 6 bases. The CDR3 loop spans 13 amino acids. In germline, CDR1 is LNHDA, CDR2 SQIVND (reference sequence). V shed 2 bases and J shed 6 bases, with 10 bases lying between them. CDR3 sequence (DNA): TGTGCCAGTAGTATATACAGGGAAGATGGCTACACCTTC. Translation: CASSIYREDGYTF.

The rearrangement uses TRBV18 and TRBJ1-2; the D is unclear. CDR1 KGHSH and CDR2 LQKENI come from the germline V gene. This CDR3 contains 13 residues. V was cut by 4 bases and J by 4 bases, with 10 bases left in between. CDR3 amino acids: CASSLARTYGYTF. The CDR3 region has the DNA TGTGCCAGCTCACTGGCCAGAACCTATGGCTACACCTTC.

This chain uses TRBV27 with TRBJ1-1; D uncertain. Germline V CDR1 and CDR2: MNHEY, SMNVEV (reference sequence). V lost 5 bases and J lost 0, with 22 bases in between. The CDR3 sequence is 18 residues long. The CDR3 DNA reads as TGTGCCAGCAGTATCACTCATCGACGAGGTAGAATGAACACTGAAGCTTTCTTT. This codes for CASSITHRRGRMNTEAFF.

V and J are TRBV2 and TRBJ1-5, with a possible D match to TRBD1 (5 bases). The V gene's germline CDR1 is SNHLY and CDR2 FYNNEI. CDR3 length: 12 residues. V lost 5 bases and J lost 5, with 7 bases in between. DNA of the CDR3: TGTGCCAGCAGTTCAGGGTATCAGCCCCAGCATTTT. Encoded protein: CASSSGYQPQHF.

In this sample, this clone turned up once. Mismatch with germline at one junction end may stem from a read error. The gene calls are TRBV7-3 and TRBJ1-2; D remains ambiguous. CDR3 length equals 13 residues. Germline values: CDR1 SGHTA, CDR2 FQGTGA. The CDR3 region has the DNA TGTGCCAGCAGCCCTCAAGGGAGAGAAGGCTACGCCTTC. Its translation: CASSPQGREGYAF.

The chain is built from TRBV6-6 and TRBJ2-3, with a weak D call TRBD1 (6 bases). The CDR3 is made up of 14 amino acids. V dropped 5 bases and J dropped 2 bases, with 11 bases sitting between them. Germline assignment: CDR1 MNHNY and CDR2 SVGAGI (reference sequence). The CDR3, as DNA: TGTGCCAGCAGTAGCCGGGACAACACAGATACGCAGTATTTT. Protein sequence: CASSSRDNTDTQYF.

This clone was counted between two and nine times. The chain combines TRBV4-2 with TRBJ1-2, with 12 bases identical to TRBD1. Germline V gives CDR1 LGHNA, CDR2 YNFKEQ. J lost 7 bases, V lost 1 base, and 7 bases had no gene match. This CDR3 has 16 residues. This CDR3 is CASSQVGGQGAGGYTF. In DNA form, the CDR3 reads TGTGCCAGCAGCCAAGTTGGGGGACAGGGGGCGGGTGGCTACACCTTC.